Below are 26 T cell receptor beta chains sequenced from a single sample in a study of T cells after yellow fever vaccination. TCRdb used MiXCR to reprocess the 5' RACE reads, holding one entry per CDR3 protein. The table includes 150,000 or so distinct CDR3 sequences, 6.6% detected once. Here the sequenced sample was CD4+ T cells sorted from PBMCs, taken 10 days after the yellow fever booster vaccination. Source of these receptors: a man in his thirties or forties who received the YFV17D yellow fever vaccine.

J is TRBJ2-6 and V is TRBV5-6, with D unclear. Germline CDR1 SGHDT, CDR2 YYEEEE. The CDR3 runs 18 residues. V lost 5 bases, J lost 0 bases, and 18 bases lay in between. CDR3 coding DNA: TGTGCCAGCAGTATCCTAGGCGATTTGGACTCTGGGGCCAACGTCCTGACTTTC. Its protein is CASSILGDLDSGANVLTF.

This clonotype was seen only a few times. The V call is TRBV6-5, the J call TRBJ2-1; 8 nucleotides match TRBD2. The CDR3 extends over 16 amino acids. CDR1 is MNHEY, CDR2 SVGAGI, per germline. The V segment lost 2 bases and the J segment 7 bases; nucleotides outside the gene matches: 10. The CDR3 coding sequence is TGTGCCAGCAGTTACGGTCCTAGCGGGTCCTGGAATGAGCAGTTCTTC. It encodes CASSYGPSGSWNEQFF.

V usage is TRBV5-5 and J usage is TRBJ1-1; D is uncertain. The germline V gene encodes CDR1 SGHKS and CDR2 YYEKEE (reference sequence). Trimming took off 4 bases at V and 0 bases at J, with 10 bases between the two ends. The CDR3 is 14 residues long. CDR3 coding DNA: TGTGCCAGCAGCCCTGGGCTCATGAACACTGAAGCTTTCTTT. It encodes CASSPGLMNTEAFF.

Many counts were recorded for this clonotype. The chain carries TRBV5-1 and TRBJ2-7, with 11 bases fitting TRBD1. The CDR3 runs 14 residues. The J segment lost 5 bases and the V segment lost 4 bases, leaving 5 bases of the junction unmatched. Germline CDR1 and CDR2: SGHRS and YFSETQ. CDR3 amino acids: CASSPGQGVDEQYF. The CDR3 DNA is TGCGCCAGCAGCCCGGGACAGGGGGTCGACGAGCAGTACTTC.

This clonotype has only a few counts. V gene TRBV6-1 combines with J gene TRBJ1-1; D is ambiguous. V was pared by 7 bases and J by 4 bases, with 13 bases between. The germline V gene has CDR1 MNHNS and CDR2 SASEGT. The CDR3 runs to 13 residues. The CDR3 DNA reads as TGTGCCAGCAACACCCCCGGCCGCACTGAAGCTTTCTTT. The encoded protein is CASNTPGRTEAFF.

The rearrangement links TRBV7-2 to TRBJ1-2; no firm D call. Deletions cut 8 bases from V and 8 bases from J, with 12 bases between. CDR3 length: 11 residues. Germline CDR1 and CDR2: SGHTA and FQGNSA. CDR3 DNA sequence: TGTGCCAGCCGCGTGGGGTACGGCTACACCTTC. Residues: CASRVGYGYTF. The full variable domain, rest sourced from reference TRBV7-2 and TRBJ1-2, is GAGVSQSPSNKVTEKGKDVELRCDPISGHTALYWYRQSLGQGLEFLIYFQGNSAPDKSGLPSDRFSAERTGGSVSTLTIQRTQQEDSAVYLCASRVGYGYTFGSGTRLTVV.

In its sample, this clonotype was seen many times. The chain employs TRBV9 and TRBJ2-2; the match to TRBD2 covers 7 bases. This CDR3 comprises 13 residues. Per the germline V gene, CDR1 is SGDLS and CDR2 is YYNGEE. V lost 7 bases to trimming and J lost 3 bases; unmatched junction nucleotides: 3. CDR3 loop: CASSLADTGELFF. CDR3 sequence (DNA): TGTGCCAGCTCCCTAGCGGACACCGGGGAGCTGTTTTTT.

This clonotype was recorded a few times. V is TRBV6-1 and J is TRBJ2-3, with D unresolved. Germline lookup yields CDR1 MNHNS and CDR2 SASEGT. The CDR3 extends over 11 amino acids. The germline V and J ends were trimmed by 6 bases and 10 bases, with 11 bases remaining between them. The CDR3 DNA sequence: TGTGCCAGCAGCGCCGACATTTCGCAGTATTTT. This gives the protein CASSADISQYF.

This clonotype was counted many times. The chain links TRBV7-8 to TRBJ1-3; D is undetermined. This CDR3 is built from 15 residues. Germline lookup yields CDR1 SGHVS and CDR2 FQNEAQ. V lost 3 bases and J 0 bases, leaving 9 bases between the germline ends. The CDR3 is CASSLDRSSGNTIYF. The CDR3 nucleotides are TGTGCCAGCAGCTTGGACCGAAGCTCTGGAAACACCATATATTTT.

V is TRBV20-1 and J is TRBJ2-5; D uncertain. Deletions cut 0 bases from V and 2 bases from J, with 13 bases between. This CDR3 is 15 amino acids long. Germline V CDR1 and CDR2: DFQATT, SNEGSKA (reference sequence). CDR3 DNA sequence: TGCAGTGCTAGAGATTGGGCCGGGTTACAAGAGACCCAGTACTTC. Translation gives CSARDWAGLQETQYF.

Ten or more counts support this clonotype. V and J are TRBV7-9 and TRBJ1-5; D is unclear. The length of the CDR3 is 13 residues. CDR1 SEHNR and CDR2 FQNEAQ come from the germline V gene (reference sequence). Deletions cut 5 bases from V and 2 bases from J, with 7 bases between. In nucleotides, the CDR3 is TGTGCCAGCAGCCCCAGCGGCAATCAGCCCCAGCATTTT. Translating gives CASSPSGNQPQHF. Full variable domain (rest looked up from reference TRBV7-9 and TRBJ1-5): DTGVSQNPRHKITKRGQNVTFRCDPISEHNRLYWYRQTLGQGPEFLTYFQNEAQLEKSRLLSDRFSAERPKGSFSTLEIQRTEQGDSAMYLCASSPSGNQPQHFGDGTRLSIL.

This clonotype has at least ten counts. The rearrangement links TRBV27 to TRBJ2-5; 8 nucleotides agree with TRBD2. The germline V gene encodes CDR1 MNHEY and CDR2 SMNVEV (reference sequence). V lost 2 bases and J lost 4; bases outside the gene matches: 12. This CDR3 is 17 amino acids long. CDR3 coding DNA: TGTGCCAGCAGTTTAAGGGTAGCGGGAACGGGAACAGAGACCCAGTACTTC. Translated, it gives CASSLRVAGTGTETQYF.

There are many counts of this clonotype. V and J are TRBV20-1 and TRBJ2-3; D gene unclear. The CDR3 runs to 13 residues. Germline V CDR1 and CDR2: DFQATT, SNEGSKA (reference sequence). V lost 6 bases and J lost 2, with 12 bases in between. CDR3 residues: CSASDGYTDTQYF. CDR3 nucleotides: TGCAGTGCCTCCGACGGATACACAGATACGCAGTATTTT.

Many counts were recorded for this clonotype. The V and J genes are TRBV5-1 and TRBJ2-3; TRBD2 agrees at 9 bases. The V and J ends lost 1 base and 2 bases, in that order; junction bases with no gene match: 5. This CDR3 region has 16 residues. Germline V gene data show CDR1 as SGHRS and CDR2 as YFSETQ. CDR3 residues: CASSLRLAGNTDTQYF. The CDR3 region has the DNA TGCGCCAGCAGCTTGAGGCTAGCGGGGAACACAGATACGCAGTATTTT.

This clonotype was seen many times. The chain employs TRBV11-1 and TRBJ2-1, with 11 bases identical to TRBD2. CDR1 and CDR2 (germline): SGHAT, FQDESV (reference sequence). V gave up 1 base and J gave up 0 bases; unmatched junction bases: 5. CDR3 size: 18 residues. DNA of the CDR3: TGTGCCAGCAGCTTAGTAGCGGGAGGGCGGACCTCCTACAATGAGCAGTTCTTC. It translates to CASSLVAGGRTSYNEQFF.

This clonotype showed up many times. This chain connects TRBV20-1 to TRBJ2-3; 8 bases agree with TRBD2. Germline lookup yields CDR1 DFQATT and CDR2 SNEGSKA (reference sequence). CDR3 length equals 14 residues. In nucleotides, the CDR3 is TGCAGCCCGACCGTAAGCGGGAGTTCAGATACGCAGTATTTT. Its translation: CSPTVSGSSDTQYF.

This clonotype was recorded many times. The chain has TRBV7-9 and TRBJ2-7, with D hard to call. This CDR3 has 14 residues. Trimming removed 3 bases from V and 0 bases from J, with 9 bases in between. Germline assignment: CDR1 SEHNR and CDR2 FQNEAQ (reference sequence). CDR3 region: CASSFPQRSYEQYF. The CDR3 nucleotides are TGTGCCAGCAGCTTCCCACAGCGCTCCTACGAGCAGTACTTC.

The chain has TRBV10-2 and TRBJ2-1, with 10 bases fitting TRBD2. This CDR3 has 16 amino acids. With 5 bases clipped from V and 2 bases from J, the junction kept 6 bases outside the gene matches. Germline V CDR1 and CDR2: WSHSY, SAAADI. DNA for the CDR3: TGCGCCAGCAGTCGTAGCGGGAGGTGGCCCTACAATGAGCAGTTCTTC. Amino acids: CASSRSGRWPYNEQFF.

In its sample, this clonotype was seen many times. This chain connects TRBV5-1 to TRBJ2-7, with D unclear. CDR3 length equals 13 residues. CDR1 and CDR2 from the germline V gene are SGHRS and YFSETQ. Trimming shortened V by 0 bases and J by 3 bases, and 7 bases separated the two germline ends. CDR3 DNA: TGCGCCAGCAGCTTGGCCGAAGACTACGAGCAGTACTTC. Amino acid sequence: CASSLAEDYEQYF.

This clonotype has a handful of counts. The chain is built from TRBV5-7 and TRBJ1-5; D perhaps matches TRBD1 (6 bases). TRBV5-7 is filed as an ORF, its function uncertain. This CDR3 is built from 18 residues. V shed 5 bases and J shed 0 bases, with 21 bases lying between them. For the CDR3, the DNA is TGTGCCAGCAGGAGGAGGGACAACCAGGGGAATAGCAATCAGCCCCAGCATTTT. Translated, it gives CASRRRDNQGNSNQPQHF.

This chain uses TRBV20-1 with TRBJ1-5, with D hard to call. The germline V gene has CDR1 DFQATT and CDR2 SNEGSKA (reference sequence). This CDR3 is built from 14 residues. The V and J ends lost 3 bases and 3 bases respectively, with 12 bases between them. The DNA for the CDR3 is TGCAGTGCTAGTCTTCGGGGTTCCAATCAGCCCCAGCATTTT. It specifies CSASLRGSNQPQHF.

There are many counts of this clonotype. The chain recombines TRBV6-5 with TRBJ2-5; the D gene is possibly TRBD2 (6 bases). This CDR3 spans 16 amino acids. Trimming took 2 bases from V and 0 from J, leaving 13 bases between them. In germline, CDR1 is MNHEY, CDR2 SVGAGI. CDR3 sequence: CASSYPLAPNQETQYF. As DNA, the CDR3 is TGTGCCAGCAGTTACCCCCTAGCGCCAAACCAAGAGACCCAGTACTTC.

This clonotype has at least ten counts. CDR3 in amino acids: CSARAGRETQYF. The DNA for the CDR3 is TGCAGTGCTAGAGCAGGGCGGGAGACCCAGTACTTC. The rearrangement joins TRBV20-1 to TRBJ2-5, with D perhaps matching TRBD1 (5 bases). This CDR3 has 12 amino acids. CDR1 is DFQATT, CDR2 SNEGSKA, per germline (reference sequence). The V and J ends lost 1 base and 5 bases respectively, with 8 bases between them.

This clonotype was counted ten times or more. A junction boundary mismatches the germline segment, possibly from a read error. The chain couples TRBV7-7 to TRBJ2-7; D is unclear. The CDR3 runs 14 residues. The germline gives CDR1 SSHAT, CDR2 FNYEAQ (reference sequence). CDR3 DNA: TGTGCTAGCAGCTTAAGTGACGGAAGCTACGAGCAGTACTTC. Protein product: CASSLSDGSYEQYF.

Ten or more counts support this clonotype. Written as DNA, the CDR3 is TGCGCCAGCGTTGGGGGCGGATACACAGATACGCAGTATTTT. Translated: CASVGGGYTDTQYF. The V and J genes are TRBV5-1 and TRBJ2-3; a weak D match, TRBD1 (6 bases). Germline V gene sequence: CDR1 SGHRS, CDR2 YFSETQ. The CDR3 sequence is 14 residues long. Trimming took 7 bases from V and 2 from J, leaving 14 bases between them.

The chain has TRBV25-1 and TRBJ1-1, with D perhaps matching TRBD1 (5 bases). The CDR3 consists of 13 residues. The germline V and J ends were trimmed by 7 bases and 8 bases, with 17 bases remaining between them. The germline CDR1 and CDR2 sequences are MGHDK and SYGVNS. The CDR3 DNA reads as TGTGCCAGCACCCCAGGGCTAGTCTGCGAAGCTTTCTTT. As protein: CASTPGLVCEAFF.